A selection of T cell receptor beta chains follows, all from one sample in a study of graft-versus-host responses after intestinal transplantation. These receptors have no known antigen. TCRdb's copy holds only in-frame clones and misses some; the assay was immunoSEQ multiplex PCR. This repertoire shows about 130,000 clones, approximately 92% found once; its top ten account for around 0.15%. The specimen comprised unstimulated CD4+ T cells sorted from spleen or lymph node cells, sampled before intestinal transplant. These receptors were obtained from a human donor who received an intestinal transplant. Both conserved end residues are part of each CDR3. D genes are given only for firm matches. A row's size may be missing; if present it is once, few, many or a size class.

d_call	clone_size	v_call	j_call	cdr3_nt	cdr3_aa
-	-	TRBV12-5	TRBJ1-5	TGTGCTAGTGGTTACACAGGGTGGGGAGGAGACCAGCCCCAGCATTTT	CASGYTGWGGDQPQHF
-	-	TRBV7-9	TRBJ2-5	TGTGCCAGCAGCTTGGTGGGTTTCCTGCAAGAGACCCAGTACTTC	CASSLVGFLQETQYF
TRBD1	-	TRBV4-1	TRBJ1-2	TGCGCCAGCAGCCACTCACAGGGGGCCTATGGCTACACCTTC	CASSHSQGAYGYTF
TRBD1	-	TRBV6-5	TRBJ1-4	TGTGCCAGCAGCCCCACCGGGACAGTGAAGGAAAAACTGTTTTTT	CASSPTGTVKEKLFF
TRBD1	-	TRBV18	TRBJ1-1	TGTGCCAGCTCACCTTCATCTAAGACAGGGCCCTACACTGAAGCTTTCTTT	CASSPSSKTGPYTEAFF
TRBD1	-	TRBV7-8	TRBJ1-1	TGTGCCAGCAGCTTAGCGAGTTACAGGGGAGGAGGCACTGAAGCTTTCTTT	CASSLASYRGGGTEAFF
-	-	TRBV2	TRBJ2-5	TGTGCCAGCAGTGAAGCGTGGGGGCCGGGAGAGACCCAGTACTTC	CASSEAWGPGETQYF
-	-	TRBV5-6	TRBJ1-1	TGTGCCAGCAGCTTGGTGTTGGCGGGGACTGAAGCTTTCTTT	CASSLVLAGTEAFF
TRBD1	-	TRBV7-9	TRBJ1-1	TGTGCCAGCAGCTTAGAGTTCGGGACAGGGGGCACTGAAGCTTTCTTT	CASSLEFGTGGTEAFF
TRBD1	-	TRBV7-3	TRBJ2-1	TGTGCCAGCAGCTTCGGCAGGGGGCGCGAGGTCTACAATGAGCAGTTCTTC	CASSFGRGREVYNEQFF
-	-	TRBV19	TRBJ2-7	TGTGCCAGTAGTATACAGGGGCGCGAGTACGAGCAGTACTTC	CASSIQGREYEQYF
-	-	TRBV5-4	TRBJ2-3	TGTGCCAGCAGCTTGGTTGCTCTAGGGGGAACAGATACGCAGTATTTT	CASSLVALGGTDTQYF
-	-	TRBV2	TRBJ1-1	TGTGCCAGCAGTGAAGACAGATTGAACACTGAAGCTTTCTTT	CASSEDRLNTEAFF
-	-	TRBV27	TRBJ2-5	TGTGCCAGCGCCTACCGACCGACAGGCCATACAGGGGAGACCCAGTACTTC	CASAYRPTGHTGETQYF
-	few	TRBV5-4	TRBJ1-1	TGTGCCAGCAGCTTCAATATGCGCACAGGGCCTTGGGGGACTGAAGCTTTCTTT	CASSFNMRTGPWGTEAFF
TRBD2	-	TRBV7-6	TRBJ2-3	TGTGCCAGCAGCCTCCTGGGCGGGGGGCCTAGCACAGATACGCAGTATTTT	CASSLLGGGPSTDTQYF
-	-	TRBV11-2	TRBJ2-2	TGTGCCAGCAGCCCAAGCCCCGAGCGGGCAAACACCGGGGAGCTGTTTTTT	CASSPSPERANTGELFF
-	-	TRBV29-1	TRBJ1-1	TGCAGCGTTGAATTACGGAACACTGAAGCTTTCTTT	CSVELRNTEAFF
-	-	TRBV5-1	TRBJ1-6	TGCGCCAGCAGCTTGGCCTATGGTTCCGGGGGACCCCTCCACTTT	CASSLAYGSGGPLHF
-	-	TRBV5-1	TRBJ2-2	TGCGCCACTCAGCTGGGAGGGAACACCGGGGAGCTGTTTTTT	CATQLGGNTGELFF
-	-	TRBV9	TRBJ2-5	TGTGCCAGCAGCGCCGGGATTAGGGGGGATTACGAGACCCAGTACTTC	CASSAGIRGDYETQYF
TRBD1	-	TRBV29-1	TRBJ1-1	TGCAGCGTCGGGACGGGACAGGGGGCATACACTGAAGCTTTCTTT	CSVGTGQGAYTEAFF
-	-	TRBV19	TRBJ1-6	TGTGCCAGTAGTATATTCCAACAGGGAGAATCACCCCTCCACTTT	CASSIFQQGESPLHF
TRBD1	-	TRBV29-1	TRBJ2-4	TGCAGCGTTGAGGGTCAGGGGGTCAAAAACATTCAGTACTTC	CSVEGQGVKNIQYF
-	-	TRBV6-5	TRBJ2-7	TGTGCCAGCAGTTATCGTTGGGGGAACTACGAGCAGTACTTC	CASSYRWGNYEQYF
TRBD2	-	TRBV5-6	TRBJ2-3	TGTGCCAGCAGCTTGAGACCGGGGGGGACAGATACGCAGTATTTT	CASSLRPGGTDTQYF
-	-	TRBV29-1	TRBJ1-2	TGCAGCGTTGTCCTTAGGACGGCATCGACGGTCTATGGCTACACCTTC	CSVVLRTASTVYGYTF
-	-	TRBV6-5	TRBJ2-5	TGTGCCAGCAGGGCGGGGACAGAGACCCAGTACTTC	CASRAGTETQYF
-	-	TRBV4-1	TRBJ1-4	TGCGCCAGCAGCCAAGCCAGGCGGCTTAATGAAAAACTGTTTTTT	CASSQARRLNEKLFF
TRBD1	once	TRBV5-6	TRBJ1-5	TGTGCCAGCAGCGCCGGGGACAGGGATAATCAGCCCCAGCATTTT	CASSAGDRDNQPQHF
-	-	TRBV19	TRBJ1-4	TGTGCCAGTAGTATTGAGGCGCGGGCTAATGAAAAACTGTTTTTT	CASSIEARANEKLFF
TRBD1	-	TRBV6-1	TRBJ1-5	TGTGCCAGCATGGGGACAGGAAATCAGCCCCAGCATTTT	CASMGTGNQPQHF
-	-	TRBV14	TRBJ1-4	TGTGCCAGCAGCCCACACCGAGGCAGGCCCCTTAATGAAAAACTGTTTTTT	CASSPHRGRPLNEKLFF
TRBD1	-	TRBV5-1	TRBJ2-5	TGCGCCAGCGGGGTCGGGACAGGGCAAGAGACCCAGTACTTC	CASGVGTGQETQYF
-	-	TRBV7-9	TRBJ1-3	TGTGCCAGCAGCTTATCTCCACCCGGGGCAGTCAACTCTGGAAACACCATATATTTT	CASSLSPPGAVNSGNTIYF
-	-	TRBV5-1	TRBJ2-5	TGCGCCAGCAGCCCCGGGTCCCCCGCGGCCCAGTACTTC	CASSPGSPAAQYF
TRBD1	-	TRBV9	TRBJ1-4	TGTGCCAGCAGCGTGGAGGGGGCAGGTGAAAAACTGTTTTTT	CASSVEGAGEKLFF
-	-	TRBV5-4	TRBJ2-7	TGTGCCAGCAACTTTAAAGGGAGAGATTCCTACGAGCAGTACTTC	CASNFKGRDSYEQYF
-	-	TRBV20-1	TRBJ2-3	TGCAGTGCTAGACGGGCAGATACGCAGTATTTT	CSARRADTQYF
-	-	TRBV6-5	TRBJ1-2	TGTGCCAGCAGTTACAGCAGAGACTATGGCTACACCTTC	CASSYSRDYGYTF
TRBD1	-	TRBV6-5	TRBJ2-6	TGTGCCAGCACCAGGGGGCTTGGGGCCAACGTCCTGACTTTC	CASTRGLGANVLTF
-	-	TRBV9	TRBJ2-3	TGTGCCAGCAGCCCGCGGGGTTTCGCAGATACGCAGTATTTT	CASSPRGFADTQYF
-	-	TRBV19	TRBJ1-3	TGTGCCAGTACCCAAGACACGTTGGGAAACACCATATATTTT	CASTQDTLGNTIYF
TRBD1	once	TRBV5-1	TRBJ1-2	TGCGCCAGCAGCTGGGACAGGGGGAGTATCTATGGCTACACCTTC	CASSWDRGSIYGYTF
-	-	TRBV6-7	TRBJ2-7	TGTGCCAACCTCAAGGGGTCCTACTCCTACGAGCAGTACTTC	CANLKGSYSYEQYF
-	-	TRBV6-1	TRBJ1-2	TGTGCCAGCAGGCCCGGGCGGGGGGGCGGTGGCTACACCTTC	CASRPGRGGGGYTF
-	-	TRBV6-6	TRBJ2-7	TGTGCCAGCAGCCCTCTTGGCGCCGAGCAGTACTTC	CASSPLGAEQYF
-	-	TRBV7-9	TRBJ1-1	TGTGCCAGCAGCATACAAGGGATAGGGCGCACTGAAGCTTTCTTT	CASSIQGIGRTEAFF
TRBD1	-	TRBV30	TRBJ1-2	TGTGCCGGAGGGGGCGGAACAGGCCTTAACTATGGCTACACCTTC	CAGGGGTGLNYGYTF
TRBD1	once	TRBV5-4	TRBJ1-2	TGTGCCAGCAGCTTGGGACAGGGGGCGAACTATGGCTACACCTTC	CASSLGQGANYGYTF
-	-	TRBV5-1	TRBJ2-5	TGCGCCAGCAGCTTGACAGGGCCCAAAAGAGAGACCCAGTACTTC	CASSLTGPKRETQYF
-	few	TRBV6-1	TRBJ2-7	TGTGCCAGCAGTGAACGGCTCGCCTACGAGCAGTACTTC	CASSERLAYEQYF
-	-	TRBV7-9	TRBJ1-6	TGTGCCAGCAGCTTAGAACAGACTTCGAGCTCCTATAATTCACCCCTCCACTTT	CASSLEQTSSSYNSPLHF
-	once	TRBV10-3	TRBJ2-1	TGTGCCATCAGTGAGGGCCGGGGCAATGAGCAGTTCTTC	CAISEGRGNEQFF
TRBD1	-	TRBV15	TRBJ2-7	TGTGCCACCAGCAAGTCCGACAGGGAAAACGAGCAGTACTTC	CATSKSDRENEQYF
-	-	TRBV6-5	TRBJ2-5	TGTGCCAGCAGCTACCCCCGGGACAACTTTCAAGAGACCCAGTACTTC	CASSYPRDNFQETQYF
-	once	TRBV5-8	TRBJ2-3	TGTGCCAGCAGCTTGGGAGGGGGGCCCCTCACAGATACGCAGTATTTT	CASSLGGGPLTDTQYF
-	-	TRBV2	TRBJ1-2	TGTGCCAGGGCCGGGATGGGGGGCGAAGGCCTCACCTTC	CARAGMGGEGLTF